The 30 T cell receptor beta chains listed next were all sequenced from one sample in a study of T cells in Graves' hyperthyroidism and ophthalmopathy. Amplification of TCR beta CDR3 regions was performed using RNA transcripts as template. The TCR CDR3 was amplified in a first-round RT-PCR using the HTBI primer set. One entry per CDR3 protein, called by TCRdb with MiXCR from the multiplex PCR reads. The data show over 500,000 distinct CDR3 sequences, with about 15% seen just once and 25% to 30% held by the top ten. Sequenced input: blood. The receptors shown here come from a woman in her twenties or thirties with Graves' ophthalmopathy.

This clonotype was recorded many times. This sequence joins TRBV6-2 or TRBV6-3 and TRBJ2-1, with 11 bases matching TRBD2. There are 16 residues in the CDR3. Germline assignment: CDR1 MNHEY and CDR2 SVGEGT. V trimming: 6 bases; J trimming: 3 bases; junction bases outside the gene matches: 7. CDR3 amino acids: CASSPLTSGDYNEQFF. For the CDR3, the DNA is TGTGCCAGCAGCCCGTTGACTAGCGGGGACTACAATGAGCAGTTCTTC.

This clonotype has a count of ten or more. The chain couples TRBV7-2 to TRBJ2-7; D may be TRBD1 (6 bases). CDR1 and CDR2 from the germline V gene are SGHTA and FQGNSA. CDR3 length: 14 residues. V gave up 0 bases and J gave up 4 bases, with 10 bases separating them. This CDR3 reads CASSLAGQLYEQYF. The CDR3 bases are TGTGCCAGCAGCTTAGCCGGACAGTTGTACGAGCAGTACTTC.

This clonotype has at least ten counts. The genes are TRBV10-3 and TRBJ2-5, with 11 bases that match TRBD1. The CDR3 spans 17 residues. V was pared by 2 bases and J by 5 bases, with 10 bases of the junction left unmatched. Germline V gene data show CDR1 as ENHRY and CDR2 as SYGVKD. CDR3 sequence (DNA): TGTGCCATCAGTGAGCCAGTCCGGGACAGGGGGTCGGAGACCCAGTACTTC. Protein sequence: CAISEPVRDRGSETQYF.

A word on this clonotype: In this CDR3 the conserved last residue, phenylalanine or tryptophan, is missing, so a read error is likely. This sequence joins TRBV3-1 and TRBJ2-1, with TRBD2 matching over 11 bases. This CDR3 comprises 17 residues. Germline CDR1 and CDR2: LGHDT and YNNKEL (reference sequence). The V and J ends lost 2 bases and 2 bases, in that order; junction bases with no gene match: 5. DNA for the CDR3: TGTGCCAGCAGCCAACAAGGACTAGCGGGCCCCTACAATGAGCAGTTCCTC. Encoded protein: CASSQQGLAGPYNEQFL.

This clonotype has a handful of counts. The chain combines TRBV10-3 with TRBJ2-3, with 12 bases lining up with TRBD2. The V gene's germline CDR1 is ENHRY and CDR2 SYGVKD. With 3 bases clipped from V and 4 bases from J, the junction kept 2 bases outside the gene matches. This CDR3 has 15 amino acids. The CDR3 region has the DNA TGTGCCATCAGTGATCTAGCGGGAGGGGCAGATACGCAGTATTTT. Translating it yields CAISDLAGGADTQYF.

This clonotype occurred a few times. The DNA for the CDR3 is TGCGCCAGCAGTATGGCAGGCGCCGATTTCTCTGGAAACACCATATATTTT. Translated: CASSMAGADFSGNTIYF. The V gene is TRBV10-2, the J gene TRBJ1-3; no clear D. This CDR3 contains 17 residues. With 5 bases removed from V and 0 bases from J, the gap between germline ends came to 17 bases. CDR1 is WSHSY, CDR2 SAAADI, per germline.

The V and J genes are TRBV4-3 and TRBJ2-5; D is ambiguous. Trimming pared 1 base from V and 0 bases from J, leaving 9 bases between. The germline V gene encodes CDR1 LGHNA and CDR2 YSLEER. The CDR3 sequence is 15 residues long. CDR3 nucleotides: TGCGCCAGCAGCCAAGCACACAGTTACCAAGAGACCCAGTACTTC. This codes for CASSQAHSYQETQYF.

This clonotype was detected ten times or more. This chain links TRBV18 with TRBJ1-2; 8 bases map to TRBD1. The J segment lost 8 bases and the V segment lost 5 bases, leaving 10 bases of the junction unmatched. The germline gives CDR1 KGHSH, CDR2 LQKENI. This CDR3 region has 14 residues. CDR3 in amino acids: CASSSGQGIRGYTF. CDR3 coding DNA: TGTGCCAGCTCATCCGGACAGGGTATTCGCGGCTACACCTTC.

CDR3 in amino acids: CASSLAWNEQFF. CDR3 DNA: TGTGCCAGCAGCTTAGCGTGGAATGAGCAGTTCTTC. V usage is TRBV7-2 and J usage is TRBJ2-1; D not certain. In germline, CDR1 is SGHTA, CDR2 FQGNSA. The V end lost 0 bases, the J end lost 7 bases, and 4 bases lay between the germline ends. The CDR3 loop spans 12 amino acids. Combining the CDR3 with reference TRBV7-2 and TRBJ2-1 gives the whole variable domain GAGVSQSPSNKVTEKGKDVELRCDPISGHTALYWYRQSLGQGLEFLIYFQGNSAPDKSGLPSDRFSAERTGGSVSTLTIQRTQQEDSAVYLCASSLAWNEQFFGPGTRLTVL.

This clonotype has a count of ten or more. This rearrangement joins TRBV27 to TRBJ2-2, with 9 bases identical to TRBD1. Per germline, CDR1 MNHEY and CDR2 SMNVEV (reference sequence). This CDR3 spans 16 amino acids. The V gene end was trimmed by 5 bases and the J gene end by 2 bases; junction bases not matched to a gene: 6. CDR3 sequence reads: CASSRITGGNTGELFF. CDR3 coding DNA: TGTGCCAGCAGTCGAATAACAGGGGGCAACACCGGGGAGCTGTTTTTT.

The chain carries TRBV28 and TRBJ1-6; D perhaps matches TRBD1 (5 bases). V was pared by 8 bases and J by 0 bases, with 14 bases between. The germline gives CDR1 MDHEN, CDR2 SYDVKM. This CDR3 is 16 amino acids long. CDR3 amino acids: CASAGARSSYNSPLHF. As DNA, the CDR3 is TGTGCCAGCGCCGGGGCCCGAAGCTCCTATAATTCACCCCTCCACTTT.

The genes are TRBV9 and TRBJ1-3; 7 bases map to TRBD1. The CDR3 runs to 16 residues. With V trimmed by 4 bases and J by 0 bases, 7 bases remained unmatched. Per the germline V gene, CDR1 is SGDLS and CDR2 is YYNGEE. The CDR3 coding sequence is TGTGCCAGCAGCCCGCGGACAGGCCACTCTGGAAACACCATATATTTT. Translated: CASSPRTGHSGNTIYF.

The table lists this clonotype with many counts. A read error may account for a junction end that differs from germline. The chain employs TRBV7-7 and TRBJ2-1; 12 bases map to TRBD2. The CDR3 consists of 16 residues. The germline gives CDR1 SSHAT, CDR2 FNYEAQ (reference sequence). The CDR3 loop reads CASSLAGTSGQHEQFF. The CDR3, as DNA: TGTGCTAGCAGCTTAGCCGGGACTAGCGGGCAACATGAGCAGTTCTTC.

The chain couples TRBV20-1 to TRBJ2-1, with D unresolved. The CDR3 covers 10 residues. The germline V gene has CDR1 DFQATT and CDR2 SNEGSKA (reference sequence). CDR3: CSAWDLEQFF. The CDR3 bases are TGCAGCGCCTGGGATCTTGAGCAGTTCTTC.

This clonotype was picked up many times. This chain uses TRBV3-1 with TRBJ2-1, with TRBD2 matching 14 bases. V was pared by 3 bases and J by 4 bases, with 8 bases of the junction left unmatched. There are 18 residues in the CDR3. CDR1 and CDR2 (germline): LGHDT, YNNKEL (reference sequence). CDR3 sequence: CASSQGLAGELPYNEQFF. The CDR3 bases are TGTGCCAGCAGCCAGGGACTAGCGGGAGAGCTACCATACAATGAGCAGTTCTTC.

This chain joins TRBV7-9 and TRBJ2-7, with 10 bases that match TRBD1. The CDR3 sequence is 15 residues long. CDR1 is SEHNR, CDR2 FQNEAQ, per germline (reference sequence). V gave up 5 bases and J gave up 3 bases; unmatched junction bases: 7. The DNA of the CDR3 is TGTGCCAGCAGCCTACCGGGACAGGGGCGCTACGAGCAGTACTTC. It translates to CASSLPGQGRYEQYF.

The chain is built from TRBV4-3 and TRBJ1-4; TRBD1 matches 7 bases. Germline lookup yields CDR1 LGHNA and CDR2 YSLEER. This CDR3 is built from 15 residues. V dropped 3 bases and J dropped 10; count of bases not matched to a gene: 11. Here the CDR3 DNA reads TGCGCCAGCAGCCATGATACAGGGGTGCAGCGAAAACTGTTTTTT. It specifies CASSHDTGVQRKLFF.

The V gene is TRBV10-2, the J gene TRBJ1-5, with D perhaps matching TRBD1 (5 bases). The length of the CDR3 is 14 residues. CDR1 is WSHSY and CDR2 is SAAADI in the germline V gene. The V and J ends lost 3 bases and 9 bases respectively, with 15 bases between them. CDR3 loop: CASSDEGFITPQHF. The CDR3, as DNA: TGCGCCAGCAGTGATGAGGGGTTTATCACGCCCCAGCATTTT.

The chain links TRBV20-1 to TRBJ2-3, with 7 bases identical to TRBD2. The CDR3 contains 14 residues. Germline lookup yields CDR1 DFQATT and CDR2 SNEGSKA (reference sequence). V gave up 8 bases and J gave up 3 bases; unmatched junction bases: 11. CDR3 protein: CSIRAGARTDTQYF. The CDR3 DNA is TGCAGTATAAGGGCGGGAGCGAGGACAGATACGCAGTATTTT.

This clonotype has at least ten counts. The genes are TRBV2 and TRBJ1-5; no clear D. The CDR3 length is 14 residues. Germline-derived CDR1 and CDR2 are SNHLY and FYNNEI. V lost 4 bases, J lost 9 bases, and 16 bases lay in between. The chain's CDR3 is CASSGLGNMSPQHF. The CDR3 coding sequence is TGTGCCAGCAGTGGCCTCGGAAATATGTCGCCCCAGCATTTT.

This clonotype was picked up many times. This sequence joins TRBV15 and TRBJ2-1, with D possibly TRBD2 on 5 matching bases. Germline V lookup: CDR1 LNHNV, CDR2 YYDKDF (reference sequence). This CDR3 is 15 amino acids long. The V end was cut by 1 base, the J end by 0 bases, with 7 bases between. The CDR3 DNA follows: TGTGCCACCAGCAGAGGTGGGAGCTCCTACAATGAGCAGTTCTTC. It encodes CATSRGGSSYNEQFF.

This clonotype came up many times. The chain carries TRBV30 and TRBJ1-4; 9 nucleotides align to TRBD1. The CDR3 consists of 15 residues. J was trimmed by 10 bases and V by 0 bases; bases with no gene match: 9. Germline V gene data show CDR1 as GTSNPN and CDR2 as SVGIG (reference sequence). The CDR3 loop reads CAWSVRGTGSGKLFF. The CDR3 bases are TGTGCCTGGAGTGTACGCGGGACAGGGTCCGGAAAACTGTTTTTT.

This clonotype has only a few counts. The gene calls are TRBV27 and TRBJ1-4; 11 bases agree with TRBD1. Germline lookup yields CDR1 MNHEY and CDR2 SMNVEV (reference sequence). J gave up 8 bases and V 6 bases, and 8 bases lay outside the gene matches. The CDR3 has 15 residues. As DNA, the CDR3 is TGTGCCAGCAGCCGGACAGGGGGCTCAAAGGAAAAACTGTTTTTT. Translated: CASSRTGGSKEKLFF.

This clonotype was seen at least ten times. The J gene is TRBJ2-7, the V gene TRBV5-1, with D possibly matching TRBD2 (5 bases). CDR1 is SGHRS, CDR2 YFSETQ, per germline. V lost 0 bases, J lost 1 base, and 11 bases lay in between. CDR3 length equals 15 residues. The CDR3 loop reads CASSLAGSTSYEQYF. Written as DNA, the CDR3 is TGCGCCAGCAGCTTGGCGGGGTCGACTTCCTACGAGCAGTACTTC. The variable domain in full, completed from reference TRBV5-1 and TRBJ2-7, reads KAGVTQTPRYLIKTRGQQVTLSCSPISGHRSVSWYQQTPGQGLQFLFEYFSETQRNKGNFPGRFSGRQFSNSRSEMNVSTLELGDSALYLCASSLAGSTSYEQYFGPGTRLTVT.

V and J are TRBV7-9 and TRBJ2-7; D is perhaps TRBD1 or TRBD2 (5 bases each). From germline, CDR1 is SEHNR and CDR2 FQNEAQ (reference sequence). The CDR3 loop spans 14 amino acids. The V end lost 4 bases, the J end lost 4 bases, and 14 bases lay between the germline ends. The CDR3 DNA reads TGTGCCAGCAGCTACCGGGACGGACGGTACGAGCAGTACTTC. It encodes CASSYRDGRYEQYF.

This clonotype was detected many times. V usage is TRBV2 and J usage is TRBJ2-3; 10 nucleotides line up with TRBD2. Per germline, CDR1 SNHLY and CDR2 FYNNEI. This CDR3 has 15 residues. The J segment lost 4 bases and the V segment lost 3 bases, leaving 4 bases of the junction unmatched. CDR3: CASSELGLAPDTQYF. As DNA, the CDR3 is TGTGCCAGCAGTGAGTTGGGACTAGCGCCAGATACGCAGTATTTT.

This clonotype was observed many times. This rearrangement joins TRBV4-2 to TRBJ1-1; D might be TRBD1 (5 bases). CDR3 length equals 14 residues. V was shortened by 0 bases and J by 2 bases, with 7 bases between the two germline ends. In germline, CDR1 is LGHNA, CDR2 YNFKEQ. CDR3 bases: TGTGCCAGCAGCCAAGAGGGGGTTAACACTGAAGCTTTCTTT. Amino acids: CASSQEGVNTEAFF.

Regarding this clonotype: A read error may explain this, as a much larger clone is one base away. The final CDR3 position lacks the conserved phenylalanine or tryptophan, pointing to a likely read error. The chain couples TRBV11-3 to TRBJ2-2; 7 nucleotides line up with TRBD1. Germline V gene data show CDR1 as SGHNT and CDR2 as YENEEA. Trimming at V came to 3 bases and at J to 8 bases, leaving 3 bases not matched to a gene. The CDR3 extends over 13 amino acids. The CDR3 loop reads CASSLTGWGELFL. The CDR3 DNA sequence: TGTGCCAGCAGCTTGACAGGGTGGGGGGAGCTGTTTCTT.

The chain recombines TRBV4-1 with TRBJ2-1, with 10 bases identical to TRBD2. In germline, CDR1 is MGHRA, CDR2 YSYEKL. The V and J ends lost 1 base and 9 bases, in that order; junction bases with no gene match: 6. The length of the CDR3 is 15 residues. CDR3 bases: TGCGCCAGCAGCCAAGCCAGCGGGAGGGCCGGTGAGCAGTTCTTC. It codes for CASSQASGRAGEQFF.

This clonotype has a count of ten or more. The CDR3: CASSLGAGNPYEQYF. DNA for the CDR3: TGTGCCAGCAGCTTAGGTGCTGGGAACCCCTACGAGCAGTACTTC. The chain combines TRBV7-2 with TRBJ2-7; no clear D. The CDR3 spans 15 residues. Trimming took 1 base from V and 2 from J, leaving 12 bases between them. In germline, CDR1 is SGHTA, CDR2 FQGNSA.